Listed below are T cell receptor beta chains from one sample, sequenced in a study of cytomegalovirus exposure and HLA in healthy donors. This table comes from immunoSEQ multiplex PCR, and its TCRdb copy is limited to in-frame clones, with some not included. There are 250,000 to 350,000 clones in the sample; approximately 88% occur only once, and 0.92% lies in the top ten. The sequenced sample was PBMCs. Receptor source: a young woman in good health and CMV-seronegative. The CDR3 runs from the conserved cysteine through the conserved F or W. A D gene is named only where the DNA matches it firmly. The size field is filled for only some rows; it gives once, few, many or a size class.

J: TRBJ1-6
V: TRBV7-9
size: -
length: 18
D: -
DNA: TGTGCCAGCAGCTTAGGATTCGTCGGCCGGCCAGGAGGCTCACCCCTCCACTTT
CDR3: CASSLGFVGRPGGSPLHF

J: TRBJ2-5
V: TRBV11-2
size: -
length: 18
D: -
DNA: TGTGCCAGCAGCTCGGGAGGCCTCGGCCGGGGGCAGGGAGAGACCCAGTACTTC
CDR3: CASSSGGLGRGQGETQYF

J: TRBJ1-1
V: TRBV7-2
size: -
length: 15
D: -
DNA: TGTGCCAGCAGCTTAGTCGGAGGCGGGGGCACTGAAGCTTTCTTT
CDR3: CASSLVGGGGTEAFF

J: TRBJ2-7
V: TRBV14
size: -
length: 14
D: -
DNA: TGTGCCAGCAGCCAACGGGACACCTACTACGAGCAGTACTTC
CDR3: CASSQRDTYYEQYF

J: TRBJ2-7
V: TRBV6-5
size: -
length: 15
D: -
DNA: TGTGCCAGCAGTTACTCGGGGCCTATCTCCTACGAGCAGTACTTC
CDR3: CASSYSGPISYEQYF

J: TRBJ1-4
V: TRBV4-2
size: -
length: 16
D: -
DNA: TGTGCCAGCAGCCAAGATTGGAGGGAGGCGGAAGAAAAACTGTTTTTT
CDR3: CASSQDWREAEEKLFF

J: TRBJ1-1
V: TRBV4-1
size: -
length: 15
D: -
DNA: TGCGCCAGCAGCCAAACTTCAACGGGACATTTTGAAGCTTTCTTT
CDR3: CASSQTSTGHFEAFF

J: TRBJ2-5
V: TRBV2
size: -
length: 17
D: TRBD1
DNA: TGTGCCAGCCGGAAGTTGTCCCGGGACAGGGGAGGAGAGACCCAGTACTTC
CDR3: CASRKLSRDRGGETQYF

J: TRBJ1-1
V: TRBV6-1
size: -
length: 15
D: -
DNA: TGTGCCAGCAGTGTGATGGGCGATAAGAACACTGAAGCTTTCTTT
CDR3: CASSVMGDKNTEAFF

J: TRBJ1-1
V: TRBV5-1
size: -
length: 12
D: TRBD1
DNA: TGCGCCAGCAGCCTTACAGGGGGGGAAGCTTTCTTT
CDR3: CASSLTGGEAFF

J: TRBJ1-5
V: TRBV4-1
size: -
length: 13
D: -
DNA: TGCGCCAGCAGCCAAGAACAGAATCAGCCCCAGCATTTT
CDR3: CASSQEQNQPQHF

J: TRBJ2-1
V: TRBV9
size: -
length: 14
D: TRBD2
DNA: TGTGCCAGCAGCGTAGCGGGACTAGACAATGAGCAGTTCTTC
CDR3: CASSVAGLDNEQFF

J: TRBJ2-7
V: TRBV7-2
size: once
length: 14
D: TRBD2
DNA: TGTGCCAGCAGCTTAGCGCAGCGGGATTACGAGCAGTACTTC
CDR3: CASSLAQRDYEQYF

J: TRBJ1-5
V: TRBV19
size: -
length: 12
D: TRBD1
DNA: TGTGCCAGTAGTATTTCTGACAGGGCCGAGCATTTT
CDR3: CASSISDRAEHF

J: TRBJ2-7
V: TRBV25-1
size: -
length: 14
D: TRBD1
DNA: TGTGCCAGCAGTGCCGGGACAGGTGCCTACGAGCAGTACTTC
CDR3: CASSAGTGAYEQYF

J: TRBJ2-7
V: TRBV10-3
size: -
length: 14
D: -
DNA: TGTGCCGCCGGGACACCTCCCGCGATCTACGAGCAGTACTTC
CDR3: CAAGTPPAIYEQYF

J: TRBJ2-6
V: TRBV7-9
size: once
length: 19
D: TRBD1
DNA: TGTGCCAGCAGCTTATCGACAGGGGGCGTCAACTCTGGGGCCAACGTCCTGACTTTC
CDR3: CASSLSTGGVNSGANVLTF

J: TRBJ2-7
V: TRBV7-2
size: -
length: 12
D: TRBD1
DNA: TGTGCCAGCAGCTCAGGGGGTCGCGAGCAGTACTTC
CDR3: CASSSGGREQYF

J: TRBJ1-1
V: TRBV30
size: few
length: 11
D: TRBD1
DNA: TGTGCCCACCAGGGGGGCACTGAAGCTTTCTTT
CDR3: CAHQGGTEAFF

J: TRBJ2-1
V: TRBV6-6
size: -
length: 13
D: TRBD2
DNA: TGTGCCAGCAGTTTGACTAGCCTCAATGAGCAGTTCTTC
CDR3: CASSLTSLNEQFF

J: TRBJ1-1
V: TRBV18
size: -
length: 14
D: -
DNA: TGTGCCAGCTCACCTCAGGGATCGAACACTGAAGCTTTCTTT
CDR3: CASSPQGSNTEAFF

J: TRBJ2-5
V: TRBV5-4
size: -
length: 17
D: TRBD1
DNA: TGTGCCAGCAGCCAAGGGGGCAGACAGGGTGTCGGGGAGACCCAGTACTTC
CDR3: CASSQGGRQGVGETQYF